Following are 15 T cell receptor beta chains from one sample sequenced in a study of T-cell reconstitution after alpha-beta-depleted transplantation in children. TCRbeta library construction was performed incorporating unique molecular identifiers. TCRdb called the PCR reads again in MiXCR, with one record for every CDR3 protein. The sample has a few hundred thousand distinct CDR3 sequences, 10% seen once; the top ten hold roughly 2.5%. Sequenced material: PBMCs from the stem cell graft donor, taken from the stem cell graft. All receptors come from a human donor who donated a stem cell graft to a child with acute lymphoblastic leukemia.

This clonotype was seen more than once but under ten times. The genes are TRBV4-1 and TRBJ2-4; TRBD1 might be the D (6 bases). The CDR3 is 19 amino acids. Per germline, CDR1 MGHRA and CDR2 YSYEKL. The germline V and J ends were trimmed by 6 bases and 2 bases, with 26 bases remaining between them. The CDR3 sequence: CASSLILTGNPKPKNIQYF. The DNA of the CDR3 is TGCGCCAGCAGTCTCATTCTAACAGGGAACCCTAAGCCCAAAAACATTCAGTACTTC.

This clonotype was detected a few times. V gene TRBV29-1 combines with J gene TRBJ2-1; D perhaps matches TRBD1 (6 bases). Trimming stripped 4 bases from V and 4 bases from J, with 14 bases between. CDR1 is SQVTM, CDR2 ANQGSEA, per germline. The CDR3 consists of 14 residues. The CDR3 sequence is CSVGLVGGYNEQFF. Here the CDR3 DNA reads TGCAGCGTTGGCCTCGTAGGGGGTTACAATGAGCAGTTCTTC.

This clonotype was counted only a few times. CDR3 amino acids: CATSGGFSYNEQFF. CDR3 DNA: TGTGCCACCAGTGGGGGGTTTTCCTACAATGAGCAGTTCTTC. The chain combines TRBV24-1 with TRBJ2-1, with D tentatively TRBD1 or TRBD2 (5 bases each). Germline-derived CDR1 and CDR2 are KGHDR and SFDVKD. The CDR3 covers 14 residues. V was pared by 5 bases and J by 1 base, with 8 bases between.

This chain joins TRBV7-9 and TRBJ1-1, with D possibly TRBD1 on 6 matching bases. V was clipped by 2 bases and J by 4 bases, with 20 bases between them. The CDR3 sequence is 17 residues long. The germline V gene encodes CDR1 SEHNR and CDR2 FQNEAQ (reference sequence). The CDR3 sequence: CASSLRGTTGLGTEAFF. The CDR3 DNA follows: TGTGCCAGCAGCTTAAGGGGGACTACTGGATTGGGCACTGAAGCTTTCTTT.

The chain recombines TRBV7-6 with TRBJ2-1; TRBD2 is a possible D gene (6 bases). Between the trimmed V and J ends, which lost 0 bases and 4 bases, there was a span of 10 bases. Germline V gene lookup returns CDR1 SGHVS and CDR2 FNYEAQ. This CDR3 has 15 amino acids. CDR3 sequence: CASSLADSGYNEQFF. The CDR3 bases are TGTGCCAGCAGCTTAGCGGATAGCGGTTACAATGAGCAGTTCTTC.

This clonotype came up many times. This CDR3 is CASSASQGEKEKLFF. CDR3 nucleotide sequence: TGTGCCAGCAGCGCAAGCCAGGGAGAGAAGGAAAAACTGTTTTTT. The chain uses TRBV9 and TRBJ1-4, with D maybe TRBD1 (5 bases). The CDR3 sequence is 15 residues long. Per germline, CDR1 SGDLS and CDR2 YYNGEE. V was shortened by 3 bases and J by 8 bases, with 17 bases between the two germline ends.

This clonotype was counted between two and nine times. This rearrangement joins TRBV4-3 to TRBJ1-2, with D possibly TRBD1 on 6 matching bases. This CDR3 is 16 amino acids long. In germline, CDR1 is LGHNA, CDR2 YSLEER. V gave up 3 bases and J gave up 0 bases, with 14 bases separating them. The CDR3 DNA sequence: TGCGCCAGCAGCCATGTGGGGGGCAGTCCTAACTATGGCTACACCTTC. It encodes CASSHVGGSPNYGYTF.

This clonotype turned up a few times. The chain combines TRBV6-2 or TRBV6-3 with TRBJ2-7; tentatively, D is TRBD1 (5 bases). The CDR3 totals 13 residues. The V end lost 4 bases, the J end lost 2 bases, and 9 bases lay between the germline ends. Germline V gene sequence: CDR1 MNHEY, CDR2 SVGEGT. CDR3 coding DNA: TGTGCCAGCAGTTTCGACAGAACCTACGAGCAGTACTTC. As protein: CASSFDRTYEQYF.

This chain uses TRBV27 with TRBJ2-5; no definite D call. CDR1 and CDR2 (germline): MNHEY, SMNVEV (reference sequence). The V and J ends lost 2 bases and 5 bases respectively, with 9 bases between them. The CDR3 length is 13 residues. The CDR3 region has the DNA TGTGCCAGCAGTTTAAGTAGGGTGGAGACCCAGTACTTC. It codes for CASSLSRVETQYF.

The chain has TRBV10-2 and TRBJ2-7; 8 nucleotides match TRBD2. This CDR3 is built from 13 residues. Germline CDR1 reads WSHSY; CDR2 reads SAAADI. J lost 3 bases, V lost 6 bases, and 4 bases had no gene match. CDR3 nucleotides: TGCGCCAGCAGCGTTAGCGGGAACTACGAGCAGTACTTC. Translating gives CASSVSGNYEQYF.

In this sample, this clonotype turned up a few times. The chain combines TRBV12-3 or TRBV12-4 with TRBJ2-7, with a tentative D call TRBD2 (7 bases). The CDR3 consists of 15 residues. V was clipped by 5 bases and J by 6 bases, with 20 bases between them. CDR3 region: CASSTHGGREGEQYF. CDR3 bases: TGTGCCAGCAGTACACACGGGGGCAGGGAGGGCGAGCAGTACTTC.

This clonotype was recorded many times. The chain couples TRBV28 to TRBJ2-3; 8 nucleotides line up with TRBD2. V shed 5 bases, J shed 0 bases, and the junction held 13 bases outside the gene matches. Germline V lookup: CDR1 MDHEN, CDR2 SYDVKM. This CDR3 has 18 amino acids. The CDR3 here is CASSPMLSREGSTDTQYF. In DNA, the CDR3 is TGTGCCAGCAGTCCCATGTTGTCCCGGGAGGGGAGCACAGATACGCAGTATTTT.

The sample holds a few counts of this clonotype. The V call is TRBV7-3, the J call TRBJ2-7; TRBD1 matches at 9 bases. CDR3 length: 15 residues. After removal of 5 bases from V and 6 bases from J, the junction contained 11 bases not matched to a gene. Germline V gene lookup returns CDR1 SGHTA and CDR2 FQGTGA. CDR3 coding DNA: TGTGCCAGCAGCAGACAGGGGGGAGGTAGAACCGAGCAGTACTTC. This sequence encodes CASSRQGGGRTEQYF.

In DNA, the CDR3 is TGTGCCAGCGCTGGGACTAGCGGACCCTACGAGCAGTACTTC. It encodes CASAGTSGPYEQYF. V is TRBV19 and J is TRBJ2-7; 11 bases are shared with TRBD2. The germline gives CDR1 LNHDA, CDR2 SQIVND (reference sequence). The V and J ends lost 9 bases and 2 bases, in that order; junction bases with no gene match: 6. This CDR3 has 14 residues.

This clonotype occurred a few times. The rearrangement links TRBV29-1 to TRBJ1-6; D unclear. V was shortened by 4 bases and J by 7 bases, with 11 bases between the two germline ends. Germline values: CDR1 SQVTM, CDR2 ANQGSEA. The CDR3 covers 13 residues. CDR3 nucleotide sequence: TGCAGCGTTGGAGGGCAGCGAAATTCACCCCTCCACTTT. This translates into CSVGGQRNSPLHF.